A single T cell receptor (beta chain) is shown here with its context. The clone's antigen remains unknown. Base qualities are missing; no much larger clone stands one base away. The collaborating institutions used their own protocols to collect whole blood in K2EDTA tubes. For TCRbeta analysis, collaborator samples were shipped as frozen whole blood, as isolated PBMCs, or as DNA extracted from either sample type. CDR1 and CDR2 were assigned from the germline V gene as SNHLY and FYNNEI. From the cysteine up to the phenylalanine, the CDR3 has a length of 15 residues. The kept DNA is CDR3 alone, 45 bases in frame from the first base. V is trimmed back by 7 bases and J by 9 bases, and the junction contains 7 bases that no gene match accounts for. TCRbeta CDR3 regions were amplified from genomic DNA by means of the immunoSEQ Assay, a bias-controlled multiplex PCR. As for how the authors treated the data: Nucleated cell counts per sample were estimated from amplification of reference gene primers within the assay. To quantify the absolute abundance of each unique TCRbeta CDR3 rearrangement, sequence reads were collapsed and filtered. For each sample, productive Simpson clonality was calculated by taking the square root of Simpson's diversity index across productive rearrangements. TCRdb carries this immuneACCESS record with in-frame sequences only. Its versions omit some clonotypes, under half of them owing to an unresolved V gene in the studies checked, with the rest unexplained. V, J and clone size are taken as reported in that table, and D and trimming were inferred from the DNA itself. The sample table shows approximately 54,000 clones, and about 83% are seen once. The top ten constitute roughly 15% of the sample.

The record originates from a study of blood T cell repertoires in COVID-19 (dated by TCRdb to about 2020). Concerning the study at large: The collaborator samples originated in the United States, Italy and Spain and spanned the acute and convalescent phases of COVID-19. Nearly every sample came with metadata listing a de-identified subject ID, COVID-19 status, age in years and sex. Samples were obtained from the ongoing ImmuneRACE study (first 160 participants) and from 950 to 1,500 subjects provided by 6 global collaborators. The prospective study material was composed of cDNA or gDNA derived from T cells, B-cell-depleted T cells, or PBMCs. Where available, HLA class I and class II types were taken from metadata supplied by the sample provider and were not determined by assay-based typing. Deeply sampled blood TCRbeta repertoires from subjects exposed to, actively infected with, or recovered from COVID-19 were included in the dataset. The repertoires were released in a freely available public database meant as a resource for research on the immune response to SARS-CoV-2. The research as a whole found: The amount of clinical and demographic metadata varied by source and participant and was provided uncurated.

This TCR came from a human donor in a cohort sampled during active COVID-19. Recombination joined TRBV2 with TRBJ2-1, and 15 bases in between align with TRBD2. The sample was peripheral blood. Here the CDR3 is given as CASTGLAGGPGEQFF. The DNA is as follows: TGTGCCAGCACTGGACTAGCGGGAGGGCCGGGTGAGCAGTTCTTC.